This note documents a single TCR beta chain sequence. This entry is derived from a study of patients and donors after allogeneic stem cell transplantation. TCRdb passed the RT-PCR reads through MiXCR, listing each CDR3 protein once. The sample contains about a million distinct CDR3 sequences, roughly 18% of which appear only once. This CDR3 has 16 amino acids. The V gene end was trimmed by 1 base and the J gene end by 9 bases; junction bases not matched to a gene: 11. Germline assignment: CDR1 MNHEY and CDR2 SVGAGI. Sequencing was carried out using blood, either unsorted or a sorted T cell fraction (not recorded which). The chain links TRBV6-5 to TRBJ2-1; 8 bases match TRBD2. The receptor was derived from a human donor who was either an allogeneic HSCT recipient or a stem cell or donor lymphocyte infusion donor (not recorded which). It is not recorded whose cells these are; they may come from a transplant donor. The CDR3 DNA sequence: TGTGCCAGCAGTTACTTCCCGTCGGGACTAGGGATTGAGCAGTTCTTC. It specifies CASSYFPSGLGIEQFF.